Below, 28 T cell receptor beta chains from the same sample are listed, as sequenced in a study of control samples from healthy donors and cancer patients. This table comes from immunoSEQ multiplex PCR, and its TCRdb copy is limited to in-frame clones, with some not included. The sample lists around 75,000 clones; 85% to 95% were seen once. Sample: blood. The source of these receptors is a woman aged 55 to 70 in good health.

The chain recombines TRBV27 with TRBJ1-2; maybe TRBD1 (6 bases). From germline, CDR1 is MNHEY and CDR2 SMNVEV (reference sequence). Trimming took off 3 bases at V and 8 bases at J, with 13 bases between the two ends. The CDR3 runs to 13 residues. CDR3 loop: CASSFGTTGGYTF. The CDR3 nucleotides are TGTGCCAGCAGTTTCGGGACAACGGGGGGCTACACCTTC.

The chain is built from TRBV19 and TRBJ2-7; tentative D call: TRBD2 (5 bases). Germline CDR1 LNHDA, CDR2 SQIVND (reference sequence). The CDR3 is 15 amino acids. V lost 3 bases and J lost 1, with 13 bases in between. CDR3: CASSIGWSGSYEQYF. The CDR3 region has the DNA TGTGCCAGTAGTATTGGATGGTCGGGGTCCTACGAGCAGTACTTC.

The rearrangement joins TRBV5-4 to TRBJ2-5; 7 nucleotides match TRBD1. With 0 bases clipped from V and 2 bases from J, the junction kept 4 bases outside the gene matches. The germline gives CDR1 SGHNT, CDR2 YYREEE (reference sequence). This CDR3 comprises 15 residues. The DNA for the CDR3 is TGTGCCAGCAGCTTGGAGTGGGACAGACAAGAGACCCAGTACTTC. Translating it yields CASSLEWDRQETQYF.

The rearrangement links TRBV18 to TRBJ2-6; the D is unclear. The germline gives CDR1 KGHSH, CDR2 LQKENI. The V and J ends lost 3 bases and 2 bases respectively, with 5 bases between them. The CDR3 runs to 14 residues. The CDR3 here is CASSPQPGANVLTF. As DNA, the CDR3 is TGTGCCAGCTCACCTCAGCCTGGGGCCAACGTCCTGACTTTC.

The gene calls are TRBV6-5 and TRBJ2-7; no firm D call. Trimming removed 6 bases at V and 2 bases at J, with 17 bases between. The CDR3 extends over 15 amino acids. The germline CDR1 and CDR2 sequences are MNHEY and SVGAGI. The CDR3 spells CASSYSPRGAYEQYF. CDR3 coding DNA: TGTGCCAGCAGCTACAGCCCCCGAGGCGCCTACGAGCAGTACTTC.

This clone was detected once. This chain joins TRBV6-5 and TRBJ2-3, with TRBD1 matching 7 bases. Germline V gene sequence: CDR1 MNHEY, CDR2 SVGAGI. The ends lost 7 bases at V and 3 bases at J; junction bases unmatched: 10. This CDR3 region has 15 residues. The CDR3 loop is CASTDYPGGTDTQYF. The CDR3 DNA is TGTGCCAGCACAGACTACCCAGGGGGTACAGATACGCAGTATTTT.

This chain links TRBV20-1 with TRBJ2-1; D is perhaps TRBD2 (6 bases). This CDR3 region has 11 residues. CDR1 is DFQATT, CDR2 SNEGSKA, per germline (reference sequence). The CDR3 here is CSAKSGRGRFF. Written as DNA, the CDR3 is TGCAGCGCCAAGAGCGGACGGGGGAGGTTCTTC.

Concerning this clone itself: The same CDR3 arises from other DNA sequences in this sample as well. J is TRBJ1-4 and V is TRBV7-9; D gene ambiguous. Germline-derived CDR1 and CDR2 are SEHNR and FQNEAQ (reference sequence). V lost 3 bases and J 6 bases, leaving 11 bases between the germline ends. The CDR3 runs to 14 residues. The CDR3 loop is CASSFGHVDEKLFF. The CDR3 coding sequence is TGTGCCAGCAGCTTCGGGCACGTTGATGAAAAACTGTTTTTT.

The CDR3 is CASSFLAVPGELFF. The CDR3 DNA follows: TGTGCCAGCAGTTTCCTAGCGGTACCCGGGGAGCTGTTTTTT. V usage is TRBV28 and J usage is TRBJ2-2; 7 bases match TRBD2. V lost 3 bases, J lost 6 bases, and 4 bases stayed unmatched. CDR1 and CDR2 from the germline V gene are MDHEN and SYDVKM. The CDR3 has 14 amino acids. Full variable domain (outside the CDR3, taken from reference TRBV28 and TRBJ2-2): DVKVTQSSRYLVKRTGEKVFLECVQDMDHENMFWYRQDPGLGLRLIYFSYDVKMKEKGDIPEGYSVSREKKERFSLILESASTNQTSMYLCASSFLAVPGELFFGEGSRLTVL.

The chain joins TRBV19 to TRBJ2-7; D is possibly TRBD1 (6 bases). The CDR3 loop spans 12 amino acids. The V gene lost 0 bases and the J gene lost 7 bases, with 7 bases spanning the gap. The germline CDR1 and CDR2 sequences are LNHDA and SQIVND (reference sequence). DNA of the CDR3: TGTGCCAGTAGTATAGAGGACAGTGAGCAGTACTTC. Its translation: CASSIEDSEQYF.

This chain uses TRBV7-3 with TRBJ2-2; TRBD1 might be the D (6 bases). Germline-derived CDR1 and CDR2 are SGHTA and FQGTGA. Trimming took off 4 bases at V and 5 bases at J, with 14 bases between the two ends. CDR3 length: 15 residues. CDR3 sequence reads: CASSSRGLETGELFF. The DNA for the CDR3 is TGTGCCAGCAGCTCCAGGGGTTTGGAAACCGGGGAGCTGTTTTTT.

The rearrangement links TRBV27 to TRBJ2-7; 11 nucleotides align to TRBD1. Losses at the gene ends were 3 bases for V and 4 bases for J; bases not matched to a gene: 2. From germline, CDR1 is MNHEY and CDR2 SMNVEV (reference sequence). This CDR3 region has 14 residues. This CDR3 reads CASSFRDRGYEQYF. CDR3 bases: TGTGCCAGCAGTTTCCGGGACAGGGGGTACGAGCAGTACTTC.

V usage is TRBV7-8 and J usage is TRBJ1-3; D possibly corresponds to TRBD1 (6 bases). The V gene lost 5 bases and the J gene lost 2 bases, with 13 bases spanning the gap. The CDR3 has 15 amino acids. Germline V CDR1 and CDR2: SGHVS, FQNEAQ. This CDR3 is CASSVTGFAGNTIYF. In DNA, the CDR3 is TGTGCCAGCAGCGTTACAGGGTTTGCTGGAAACACCATATATTTT.

A single count supports this clone. This sequence joins TRBV28 and TRBJ2-3; D is unclear. Germline V gene data show CDR1 as MDHEN and CDR2 as SYDVKM. The CDR3 length is 11 residues. Deletions cut 5 bases from V and 7 bases from J, with 7 bases between. CDR3 sequence (DNA): TGTGCCAGCAGTATCGGTCATACGCAGTATTTT. Its protein product is CASSIGHTQYF.

This clone showed up just a few times. This sequence joins TRBV4-1 and TRBJ1-6, with TRBD1 as a possible D gene (5 bases). The V and J ends lost 4 bases and 9 bases respectively, with 13 bases between them. The CDR3 spans 14 residues. Germline V CDR1 and CDR2: MGHRA, YSYEKL. CDR3 DNA sequence: TGCGCCAGCAGCCTGGGGGTATTGGGTTCACCCCTCCACTTT. This encodes CASSLGVLGSPLHF.

The genes are TRBV5-1 and TRBJ2-5, with a possible D match to TRBD1 (6 bases). Germline V gene data show CDR1 as SGHRS and CDR2 as YFSETQ. The CDR3 is made up of 15 amino acids. V was trimmed by 1 base and J by 3 bases, leaving 13 bases between them. The CDR3 region is CASSLLGAWEETQYF. DNA for the CDR3: TGCGCCAGCAGCTTGTTGGGGGCCTGGGAAGAGACCCAGTACTTC. The full variable domain, its missing parts supplied by reference TRBV5-1 and TRBJ2-5, is KAGVTQTPRYLIKTRGQQVTLSCSPISGHRSVSWYQQTPGQGLQFLFEYFSETQRNKGNFPGRFSGRQFSNSRSEMNVSTLELGDSALYLCASSLLGAWEETQYFGPGTRLLVL.

In nucleotides, the CDR3 is TGTGCCAGCAGTGAGTATCAGCCCCAGCATTTT. This gives the protein CASSEYQPQHF. The chain combines TRBV6-1 with TRBJ1-5; no firm D call. The germline V and J ends were trimmed by 3 bases and 5 bases, with 2 bases remaining between them. The germline gives CDR1 MNHNS, CDR2 SASEGT. The CDR3 extends over 11 amino acids.

The chain carries TRBV10-2 and TRBJ2-3; D call uncertain. The V gene's germline CDR1 is WSHSY and CDR2 SAAADI. The germline V and J ends were trimmed by 0 bases and 2 bases, with 9 bases remaining between them. The CDR3 consists of 15 residues. CDR3 amino acids: CASSESNLITDTQYF. For the CDR3, the DNA is TGCGCCAGCAGTGAGTCGAACCTGATCACAGATACGCAGTATTTT.

This clone appeared a single time. The chain combines TRBV28 with TRBJ1-1; 11 bases line up with TRBD1. Per the germline V gene, CDR1 is MDHEN and CDR2 is SYDVKM. CDR3 length: 16 residues. V shed 6 bases and J 0 bases; nucleotides not matched to a gene: 6. The CDR3 nucleotides are TGTGCCAGCAGGCCAGGACAGGGGGCTTTGAACACTGAAGCTTTCTTT. Translation: CASRPGQGALNTEAFF.

The genes are TRBV7-9 and TRBJ2-3; the match to TRBD2 covers 9 bases. The CDR3 runs 16 residues. CDR1 and CDR2 (germline): SEHNR, FQNEAQ (reference sequence). Unmatched junction bases numbered 5, after V lost 1 base and J lost 3 bases. The DNA for the CDR3 is TGTGCCAGCAGCTTAGATCTAGCGGGAAGAACAGATACGCAGTATTTT. It specifies CASSLDLAGRTDTQYF.

This chain uses TRBV5-1 with TRBJ2-1; D gene unclear. This CDR3 has 15 amino acids. The V and J ends lost 0 bases and 3 bases respectively, with 10 bases between them. The germline CDR1 and CDR2 sequences are SGHRS and YFSETQ. The CDR3 coding sequence is TGCGCCAGCAGCTTGGGTGGCGCTAGCTACAATGAGCAGTTCTTC. This gives the protein CASSLGGASYNEQFF.

J is TRBJ2-3 and V is TRBV11-2, with TRBD1 identical over 8 bases. This CDR3 contains 14 residues. V was pared by 2 bases and J by 6 bases, with 4 bases of the junction left unmatched. From germline, CDR1 is SGHAT and CDR2 FQNNGV. CDR3 sequence reads: CASSLNRGSDTQYF. The CDR3 coding sequence is TGTGCCAGCAGCTTAAACAGGGGGTCGGATACGCAGTATTTT.

The genes are TRBV6-1 and TRBJ1-1; D may be TRBD1 (6 bases). Germline-derived CDR1 and CDR2 are MNHNS and SASEGT. CDR3 size: 16 residues. Trimming removed 4 bases from V and 0 bases from J, with 15 bases in between. The CDR3 sequence: CASSAGFRGLNTEAFF. In DNA, the CDR3 is TGTGCCAGCAGTGCGGGATTCAGGGGTTTGAACACTGAAGCTTTCTTT.

This sequence joins TRBV11-2 and TRBJ2-1, with 8 bases lining up with TRBD1. This CDR3 is 17 amino acids long. Losses at the gene ends were 1 base for V and 4 bases for J; bases not matched to a gene: 9. Germline V CDR1 and CDR2: SGHAT, FQNNGV. CDR3 bases: TGTGCCAGCAGCTTAGGGACAGGGTTTGTAGGTTACAATGAGCAGTTCTTC. It specifies CASSLGTGFVGYNEQFF.

The gene calls are TRBV28 and TRBJ1-4, with TRBD1 as a possible D gene (5 bases). The CDR3 spans 11 residues. In germline, CDR1 is MDHEN, CDR2 SYDVKM. V lost 6 bases and J 10 bases, leaving 9 bases between the germline ends. The DNA for the CDR3 is TGTGCCAGCAGGGCGACAGCAAAACTGTTTTTT. Protein product: CASRATAKLFF.

This clone has just a few counts. The CDR3 coding sequence is TGTGCCAGCACGGGGGCCATTAATTCACCCCTCCACTTT. It encodes CASTGAINSPLHF. The rearrangement links TRBV6-5 to TRBJ1-6, with a possible D match to TRBD1 (6 bases). Trimming cost V 7 bases and J 6 bases, with 10 bases left between them. Germline V gene lookup returns CDR1 MNHEY and CDR2 SVGAGI. The CDR3 runs 13 residues.

V and J are TRBV19 and TRBJ2-5, with a weak D call TRBD2 (5 bases). Per germline, CDR1 LNHDA and CDR2 SQIVND (reference sequence). V gave up 3 bases and J gave up 3 bases, with 8 bases separating them. This CDR3 spans 13 amino acids. The CDR3 nucleotides read TGTGCCAGTAGTATTCAAGCGGAAGAGACCCAGTACTTC. This translates into CASSIQAEETQYF.

The chain combines TRBV7-9 with TRBJ1-3, with TRBD1 matching over 8 bases. The germline V gene has CDR1 SEHNR and CDR2 FQNEAQ (reference sequence). The CDR3 totals 16 residues. V gave up 6 bases and J gave up 1 base; unmatched junction bases: 8. The CDR3 reads CASRANTGGSGNTIYF. The CDR3 nucleotides are TGTGCCAGCAGAGCGAACACAGGGGGGTCTGGAAACACCATATATTTT.